Sequencing of this T cell receptor (beta chain) was carried out in a study of regulatory and conventional T cells in RAG deficiency. Study-wide results and limits: In Omenn syndrome, Treg and Tconv repertoires overlapped >75%. Other subsets showed around 10-fold reductions, but Treg unique TCR beta sequences fell roughly 96-fold in these patients.

CDR1 and CDR2 from the germline V gene are SGHVS and FNYEAQ. Trimming removed 5 bases at V and 3 bases at J, with 13 bases between. This CDR3 region has 14 residues. Concerning this clone itself: Antigen specificity is unknown.

The data were produced by immunoSEQ multiplex PCR, yet TCRdb's version contains in-frame clones alone and is incomplete. This table has more than 5,000 clones, about 90% appearing once. The TCR originated in a human donor with RAG deficiency presenting as severe combined immunodeficiency. V gene TRBV7-6 combines with J gene TRBJ2-5, with TRBD1 as a possible D gene (6 bases). The specimen was CD8+ T cells sorted from blood. The CDR3 loop reads CASSPRDIEETQYF. The CDR3 DNA reads TGTGCCAGCAGCCCCCGGGACATTGAAGAGACCCAGTACTTC.